Each of the 27 T cell receptor beta chains below was sequenced from the same sample in a study of shared clonotypes between healthy human individuals. Naive CD8 cells lacked CD45RO and underwent positive selection for CCR7, leaving out terminally differentiated effector memory CD45RA+ cells. Here immunoSEQ multiplex PCR was the method, and the copy in TCRdb shows in-frame clones only, minus some. This sample has around 550,000 clones, with around 96% found just once. The source material was naive CD8+ T cells sorted from blood. The origin of the receptors is a woman aged 25 to 39 in good health.

This chain links TRBV27 with TRBJ2-1, with TRBD1 as a possible D gene (6 bases). V lost 8 bases and J lost 13, with 12 bases in between. Germline lookup yields CDR1 MNHEY and CDR2 SMNVEV (reference sequence). The CDR3 contains 10 residues. The CDR3 sequence is CASGTFIQFF. The DNA for the CDR3 is TGTGCCAGCGGGACATTTATACAGTTCTTC.

The chain links TRBV7-8 to TRBJ2-2; weak D call: TRBD2 (6 bases). The V and J ends lost 5 bases and 2 bases respectively, with 12 bases between them. The CDR3 runs 15 residues. CDR1 and CDR2 from the germline V gene are SGHVS and FQNEAQ. CDR3 nucleotide sequence: TGTGCCAGCAGCATCGTGGAGGGAAACACCGGGGAGCTGTTTTTT. It yields the protein CASSIVEGNTGELFF. Full variable domain (missing parts from reference TRBV7-8 and TRBJ2-2): GAGVSQSPRYKVAKRGQDVALRCDPISGHVSLFWYQQALGQGPEFLTYFQNEAQLDKSGLPSDRFFAERPEGSVSTLKIQRTQQEDSAVYLCASSIVEGNTGELFFGEGSRLTVL.

This clone was counted a single time. DNA of the CDR3: TGTGCCAGCAGTACCCTACTCGACACAGATACGCAGTATTTT. Protein: CASSTLLDTDTQYF. This rearrangement joins TRBV27 to TRBJ2-3; no clear D. The CDR3 totals 14 residues. Deletions cut 5 bases from V and 2 bases from J, with 11 bases between. The germline CDR1 and CDR2 sequences are MNHEY and SMNVEV (reference sequence).

V usage is TRBV7-9 and J usage is TRBJ1-2; D is unresolved. CDR1 is SEHNR and CDR2 is FQNEAQ in the germline V gene (reference sequence). The V gene lost 5 bases and the J gene lost 13 bases, with 14 bases spanning the gap. The CDR3 totals 11 residues. The CDR3 nucleotides are TGTGCCAGCAGCCATCCGGGCCCCCCCACCTTC. Translated: CASSHPGPPTF.

The rearrangement uses TRBV27 and TRBJ2-5, with D maybe TRBD2 (6 bases). Trimming left V 6 bases short and J 2 bases short, with 13 bases between. Per germline, CDR1 MNHEY and CDR2 SMNVEV (reference sequence). The CDR3 totals 14 residues. Here the CDR3 reads CASSLGTSQETQYF. The CDR3 DNA sequence: TGTGCCAGCAGCCTCGGGACTTCGCAAGAGACCCAGTACTTC.

The rearrangement links TRBV5-1 to TRBJ2-7; possibly TRBD1 for D (6 bases). The CDR3 loop spans 14 amino acids. Germline values: CDR1 SGHRS, CDR2 YFSETQ. Trimming shortened V by 5 bases and J by 8 bases, and 20 bases separated the two germline ends. This CDR3 reads CASSLWTDKSKQYF. CDR3 in DNA: TGCGCCAGCAGTCTCTGGACAGACAAATCCAAGCAGTACTTC.

J is TRBJ2-7 and V is TRBV28; 9 bases fit TRBD1. CDR1 MDHEN and CDR2 SYDVKM come from the germline V gene. V gave up 7 bases and J gave up 0 bases; unmatched junction bases: 7. The CDR3 is 15 amino acids. The DNA for the CDR3 is TGTGCCAGCACCTACCCGACAGGGGGCTCCTACGAGCAGTACTTC. Encoded protein: CASTYPTGGSYEQYF. The full variable domain, completed using reference TRBV28 and TRBJ2-7, is DVKVTQSSRYLVKRTGEKVFLECVQDMDHENMFWYRQDPGLGLRLIYFSYDVKMKEKGDIPEGYSVSREKKERFSLILESASTNQTSMYLCASTYPTGGSYEQYFGPGTRLTVT.

The chain is built from TRBV15 and TRBJ2-3; D is possibly TRBD1 (6 bases). Germline V gene lookup returns CDR1 LNHNV and CDR2 YYDKDF (reference sequence). Trimming took 3 bases from V and 0 from J, leaving 10 bases between them. The CDR3 has 15 amino acids. The CDR3 reads CATSRGDTSTDTQYF. Written as DNA, the CDR3 is TGTGCCACCAGCAGGGGGGACACCAGCACAGATACGCAGTATTTT.

J is TRBJ2-1 and V is TRBV29-1; either TRBD1 or TRBD2 may fit D (5 bases each). The CDR3 is made up of 14 amino acids. Germline V gives CDR1 SQVTM, CDR2 ANQGSEA. The V end lost 6 bases, the J end lost 0 bases, and 12 bases lay between the germline ends. CDR3 residues: CSVAGRDSYNEQFF. In nucleotides, the CDR3 is TGCAGCGTGGCAGGGAGAGACTCCTACAATGAGCAGTTCTTC.

The CDR3 sequence: CASSLEAARSSEQFF. For the CDR3, the DNA is TGCGCCAGCAGCTTGGAGGCGGCTAGATCTAGTGAGCAGTTCTTC. V gene TRBV5-1 combines with J gene TRBJ2-1; unclear D gene. There are 15 residues in the CDR3. Germline-derived CDR1 and CDR2 are SGHRS and YFSETQ. Trimming took off 0 bases at V and 9 bases at J, with 16 bases between the two ends.

The chain is built from TRBV10-3 and TRBJ2-3, with TRBD1 as a possible D gene (5 bases). This CDR3 comprises 15 residues. The V end was cut by 0 bases, the J end by 3 bases, with 10 bases between. The germline V gene encodes CDR1 ENHRY and CDR2 SYGVKD. CDR3 bases: TGTGCCATCAGTGAGTCAGGGGCCCGGACAGATACGCAGTATTTT. Residues: CAISESGARTDTQYF.

This chain uses TRBV30 with TRBJ2-7, with unresolved D. CDR1 is GTSNPN, CDR2 SVGIG, per germline (reference sequence). Trimming removed 2 bases from V and 5 bases from J, with 10 bases in between. CDR3 length equals 12 residues. CDR3 in DNA: TGTGCCTGGAGTTTGGCTATCCACGAGCAGTACTTC. It is translated as CAWSLAIHEQYF.

The V and J genes are TRBV7-9 and TRBJ2-7; 9 positions match TRBD2. J was trimmed by 3 bases and V by 1 base; bases with no gene match: 1. The CDR3 sequence is 14 residues long. In germline, CDR1 is SEHNR, CDR2 FQNEAQ (reference sequence). CDR3 in DNA: TGTGCCAGCAGCTTAGAACTAGCGGGCTACGAGCAGTACTTC. Protein sequence: CASSLELAGYEQYF.

This sequence joins TRBV6-5 and TRBJ2-7; no reliable D call. The CDR3 has 16 residues. Trimming removed 0 bases from V and 1 base from J, with 13 bases in between. The V gene's germline CDR1 is MNHEY and CDR2 SVGAGI. The CDR3 coding sequence is TGTGCCAGCAGTTACTCGGGGAACAGTCTTTCCTACGAGCAGTACTTC. It is translated as CASSYSGNSLSYEQYF.

This chain's CDR3 is CASGEAGPLYEQYF. The CDR3 bases are TGTGCCAGCGGGGAGGCGGGACCACTCTACGAGCAGTACTTC. V and J are TRBV2 and TRBJ2-7, with D possibly matching TRBD2 (6 bases). Germline CDR1 is SNHLY and CDR2 is FYNNEI. V was shortened by 8 bases and J by 3 bases, with 17 bases between the two germline ends. The CDR3 is 14 amino acids.

Concerning this clone itself: The limits of the CDR3 on the DNA are not certain, so only TCRdb's listed CDR3 is given. The genes are TRBV7-7 and TRBJ2-3. The CDR3 region is 14 residues in length, termini included. Germline V gene sequence: CDR1 SSHAT, CDR2 FNYEAQ (reference sequence). The CDR3 spells CASSFSLDTDTQYF.

As for this clone: The sample holds other DNA sequences that translate to the same CDR3. This rearrangement joins TRBV27 to TRBJ1-5; tentatively, D is TRBD1 (6 bases). The V gene lost 5 bases and the J gene lost 4 bases, with 9 bases spanning the gap. This CDR3 is 13 amino acids long. Germline CDR1 reads MNHEY; CDR2 reads SMNVEV (reference sequence). The CDR3 sequence is CASSPTGNQPQHF. The CDR3 DNA follows: TGTGCCAGCAGTCCCACAGGGAATCAGCCCCAGCATTTT.

V gene TRBV21-1 combines with J gene TRBJ2-7; whether TRBD2, the table's D call, matches the DNA was not checked. TRBV21-1 is a documented pseudogene. CDR3 size: 14 residues. CDR3 sequence: CASSTGGSPYEQYF. The CDR3 DNA reads TGTGCCAGCAGCACGGGAGGGAGTCCCTACGAGCAGTACTTC.

V is TRBV5-8 and J is TRBJ2-1, with TRBD2 identical over 15 bases. CDR3 length: 17 amino acids. Germline assignment: CDR1 SGHTS and CDR2 YDEGEE. Germline trimming cut 4 bases from V and 8 bases from J; bases unmatched to any gene: 10. The CDR3 reads CASSPWTSGRALDEQFF. DNA for the CDR3: TGTGCCAGCAGCCCGTGGACTAGCGGGAGGGCCTTGGATGAGCAGTTCTTC.

This sequence joins TRBV20-1 and TRBJ1-1; D not resolved. V lost 4 bases and J lost 7, with 1 base in between. The CDR3 spans 8 residues. CDR1 and CDR2 (germline): DFQATT, SNEGSKA (reference sequence). This chain's CDR3 is CSANEAFF. CDR3 nucleotide sequence: TGCAGTGCTAATGAAGCTTTCTTT.

The chain employs TRBV10-3 and TRBJ2-2, with D maybe TRBD1 (6 bases). With 0 bases removed from V and 2 bases from J, the gap between germline ends came to 10 bases. Looked up from germline, CDR1 is ENHRY and CDR2 is SYGVKD. The CDR3 covers 16 residues. CDR3 loop: CAISESPGTNTGELFF. The CDR3 region has the DNA TGTGCCATCAGTGAGTCTCCCGGGACAAACACCGGGGAGCTGTTTTTT.

Comments on this clone: Other DNA sequences in the same sample also yield this CDR3. The chain recombines TRBV5-4 with TRBJ1-6; D remains ambiguous. V dropped 0 bases and J dropped 10 bases, with 5 bases sitting between them. The germline CDR1 and CDR2 sequences are SGHNT and YYREEE (reference sequence). CDR3 size: 12 residues. CDR3 residues: CASSLGGSPLHF. The CDR3 bases are TGTGCCAGCAGCTTGGGTGGCTCACCCCTCCACTTT.

Only one count was recorded for this clone. The V call is TRBV27, the J call TRBJ2-7; 14 bases are shared with TRBD2. The trim removed 2 bases at V and 4 bases at J, leaving 7 bases unmatched. Per the germline V gene, CDR1 is MNHEY and CDR2 is SMNVEV (reference sequence). The CDR3 totals 17 residues. In nucleotides, the CDR3 is TGTGCCAGCAGTTTAACCCCCGGGACTAGCGGGAGTTACGAGCAGTACTTC. Amino acid sequence: CASSLTPGTSGSYEQYF.

As for this clone: Other DNA sequences from this sample encode an identical CDR3 as well. The rearrangement joins TRBV10-1 to TRBJ2-1, with D perhaps matching TRBD2 (6 bases). Looked up from germline, CDR1 is WNHNN and CDR2 is SYGVQD (reference sequence). Trimming pared 4 bases from V and 4 bases from J, leaving 14 bases between. The CDR3 sequence is 15 residues long. CDR3 nucleotides: TGCGCCAGCAGTGGATTGGCGGGGCCGTACAATGAGCAGTTCTTC. This translates into CASSGLAGPYNEQFF.

This clone occurred once. Other DNA sequences in this sample translate to the same CDR3. This chain connects TRBV6-5 to TRBJ2-7; no firm D call. Germline-derived CDR1 and CDR2 are MNHEY and SVGAGI. The V end was cut by 0 bases, the J end by 1 base, with 4 bases between. The CDR3 is 13 residues long. CDR3 nucleotides: TGTGCCAGCAGTTACTCCAGTTCCTACGAGCAGTACTTC. Protein sequence: CASSYSSSYEQYF.

V is TRBV6-1 and J is TRBJ2-3; D is perhaps TRBD1 or TRBD2 (5 bases each). V lost 3 bases and J 2 bases, leaving 18 bases between the germline ends. The CDR3 runs 17 residues. The germline gives CDR1 MNHNS, CDR2 SASEGT. The CDR3 DNA follows: TGTGCCAGCAGTGATCAGTCGGGGCGAGATCTCACAGATACGCAGTATTTT. Translated: CASSDQSGRDLTDTQYF.

CDR3 protein: CASRGRHSNTGELFF. In nucleotides, the CDR3 is TGTGCCAGCAGGGGACGGCACTCGAACACCGGGGAGCTGTTTTTT. The chain links TRBV2 to TRBJ2-2; D possibly matches TRBD1 or TRBD2 (5 bases each). V lost 6 bases to trimming and J lost 0 bases, with 11 bases between them. Germline assignment: CDR1 SNHLY and CDR2 FYNNEI. The CDR3 consists of 15 residues.